This is a list of T cell receptor beta chains from one sample in a study of T-cell reconstitution after alpha-beta-depleted transplantation in children. TCRdb processed the PCR reads anew with MiXCR; each CDR3 protein has one entry. Of approximately 170,000 distinct CDR3 sequences detected, 11% appear once; the ten largest clones hold roughly an eighth. The sequencing here drew on PBMCs, taken before TCRalphabeta/CD19-depleted stem cell transplant. Every receptor here comes from a boy between 2 and 15 years old with acute myeloid leukemia, due to receive a stem cell transplant. CDR3s include the opening cysteine and the closing phenylalanine or tryptophan. Each record gives: J gene, clone size, V gene, D gene, CDR3 protein. The D gene is left open where the match is weak. Expanded clones get a size class; other rows say once, few or many, or leave the size out.

TRBJ2-7	NA	TRBV20-1	TRBD2	CCAIGGRLAGSVSEQYF
TRBJ2-3	many	TRBV12-3/TRBV12-4	TRBD2	CASSRTSGNYLGDTQYF
TRBJ2-4	many	TRBV19	NA	CASSIEDSKNIQYF
TRBJ2-3	many	TRBV3-1	NA	CASSGRRDTQYF
TRBJ1-5	many	TRBV18	TRBD1	CASQGQDSNQPQHF
TRBJ1-5	many	TRBV12-3/TRBV12-4	NA	CASSLGGDYSNQPQHF
TRBJ2-2	few	TRBV19	TRBD1	CASSMGQGAIDTGELFF
TRBJ2-1	many	TRBV28	NA	CASTSLREQFF
TRBJ1-5	many	TRBV20-1	TRBD1	CSAPGQGDYQPQHF
TRBJ1-1	many	TRBV29-1	NA	CSVTLTRDTEAFF